Listed here are 6 T cell receptor beta chains from one sample, sequenced in a study of CD8 T cells in ankylosing spondylitis. MiXCR, applied by TCRdb to the 5' RACE reads, yields one record per CDR3 protein. Here the sample spans 700,000 to 850,000 distinct CDR3 sequences, about 10% being singletons. Study outcomes and limitations: Made up of about eight highly homologous variants, a TCR beta motif appeared characteristic of ankylosing spondylitis blood.

Antigen specificity for these receptors is unknown. The source material was blood, either unsorted or a sorted T cell fraction (not recorded which). All receptors come from a male donor with ankylosing spondylitis.

The chain carries TRBV27 and TRBJ2-2; 15 bases match TRBD2. The CDR3 extends over 20 amino acids. Trimming at V came to 2 bases and at J to 7 bases, leaving 14 bases not matched to a gene. Germline V gene data show CDR1 as MNHEY and CDR2 as SMNVEV (reference sequence). CDR3 nucleotide sequence: TGTGCCAGCAGTTTAGCTTACAGGGGACTAGCGGGAGGAAGCGTCGGGGAGCTGTTTTTT. This encodes CASSLAYRGLAGGSVGELFF.

The chain recombines TRBV20-1 with TRBJ2-2, with 9 bases matching TRBD2. V was pared by 6 bases and J by 6 bases, with 11 bases of the junction left unmatched. The CDR3 length is 15 residues. Germline V lookup: CDR1 DFQATT, CDR2 SNEGSKA (reference sequence). The CDR3 loop is CSAASGAERAGELFF. The CDR3 region has the DNA TGCAGTGCGGCTAGCGGGGCTGAGCGGGCCGGGGAGCTGTTTTTT.

The CDR3 region is CSARDLLTCYTF. DNA for the CDR3: TGCAGTGCTAGAGATCTTTTGACCTGCTACACCTTC. This chain links TRBV20-1 with TRBJ1-2; D gene ambiguous. Trimming stripped 0 bases from V and 9 bases from J, with 11 bases between. This CDR3 contains 12 residues. Per germline, CDR1 DFQATT and CDR2 SNEGSKA (reference sequence).

This clonotype was observed once. The genes are TRBV6-2 or TRBV6-3 and TRBJ2-5, with no clear D. There are 16 residues in the CDR3. V was trimmed by 0 bases and J by 5 bases, leaving 16 bases between them. CDR1 and CDR2 (germline): MNHEY, SVGEGT. The chain's CDR3 is CASSYSNVPGRETQYF. The CDR3 DNA follows: TGTGCCAGCAGTTACTCGAATGTCCCGGGCCGGGAGACCCAGTACTTC.

This sequence joins TRBV5-1 and TRBJ2-6; 7 bases align to TRBD1. CDR3 length: 17 residues. Trimming at V came to 0 bases and at J to 0 bases, leaving 3 bases not matched to a gene. CDR1 and CDR2 from the germline V gene are SGHRS and YFSETQ. The CDR3: CASSLGGTDSGANVLTF. The CDR3 coding sequence is TGCGCCAGCAGCTTGGGAGGGACAGACTCTGGGGCCAACGTCCTGACTTTC.

The genes are TRBV20-1 and TRBJ2-1; TRBD2 aligns across 10 bases. The CDR3 loop spans 14 amino acids. After removal of 6 bases from V and 4 bases from J, the junction contained 6 bases not matched to a gene. The V gene's germline CDR1 is DFQATT and CDR2 SNEGSKA (reference sequence). CDR3 bases: TGCAGTGCCTCACTAGCGGGAAGATACAATGAGCAGTTCTTC. Translated: CSASLAGRYNEQFF.